Below are 29 T cell receptor beta chains sequenced from a single sample in a study of T cells in narcolepsy (dated by TCRdb to the late 2010s). The library came from the immunoSEQ multiplex PCR assay. Entries here come from immuneACCESS through TCRdb and include only in-frame sequences with V and J called. Some clones fail to appear in such tables; in the studies checked, an unresolved V gene covers under half of the shortfall, and the cause of the remainder is unknown. Across this sample there are tens of thousands of clones, with around 92% seen only once. The leading ten clones occupy approximately 1% of the sample. The sample consisted of CD45RA- memory CD4+ T cells from PBMCs. This specimen's cell subset or site label, interpreted: memory T cells sorted ex vivo from peripheral blood. Source of these receptors: a human donor with narcolepsy.

The V call is TRBV30, the J call TRBJ1-2; a weak D match, TRBD1 (6 bases). Germline V CDR1 and CDR2: GTSNPN, SVGIG (reference sequence). Trimming took off 2 bases at V and 8 bases at J, with 12 bases between the two ends. CDR3 length: 12 residues. The CDR3 DNA reads TGTGCCTGGAGTCTGGGACATATCGGCTACACCTTC. Its translation: CAWSLGHIGYTF.

The CDR3 DNA is TGTGCCAGCAGGACCGACAGGGTGCGACAGCCCCAGCATTTT. Its translation is CASRTDRVRQPQHF. This chain connects TRBV2 to TRBJ1-5, with 7 positions matching TRBD1. The CDR3 is 14 residues long. CDR1 SNHLY and CDR2 FYNNEI come from the germline V gene. V shed 6 bases, J shed 7 bases, and the junction held 9 bases outside the gene matches.

This sequence joins TRBV28 and TRBJ2-1, with 7 bases lining up with TRBD2. This CDR3 contains 13 residues. CDR1 MDHEN and CDR2 SYDVKM come from the germline V gene. V shed 3 bases and J 4 bases; nucleotides not matched to a gene: 0. CDR3 sequence reads: CASSLRGYNEQFF. The DNA for the CDR3 is TGTGCCAGCAGTTTGCGGGGGTACAATGAGCAGTTCTTC.

The gene calls are TRBV10-3 and TRBJ1-5; D perhaps matches TRBD1 (6 bases). This CDR3 has 17 residues. The V and J ends lost 0 bases and 0 bases respectively, with 12 bases between them. Per germline, CDR1 ENHRY and CDR2 SYGVKD. The CDR3 is CAISESQGPFSNQPQHF. CDR3 DNA: TGTGCCATCAGTGAGTCGCAGGGGCCGTTTAGCAATCAGCCCCAGCATTTT.

The V call is TRBV19, the J call TRBJ1-5, with 9 bases fitting TRBD1. Trimming cost V 6 bases and J 5 bases; bases outside gene matches: 11. The CDR3 is 16 residues long. Germline loops: CDR1 LNHDA, CDR2 SQIVND (reference sequence). CDR3 sequence reads: CASSSTGTGLHQPQHF. CDR3 DNA sequence: TGTGCCAGTAGCTCCACGGGGACAGGGTTGCATCAGCCCCAGCATTTT.

This clone has just one count. V gene TRBV4-2 combines with J gene TRBJ2-5; perhaps TRBD1 as D (6 bases). Trimming took 2 bases from V and 2 from J, leaving 9 bases between them. CDR3 size: 14 residues. Germline V gives CDR1 LGHNA, CDR2 YNFKEQ. In DNA, the CDR3 is TGTGCCAGCAGCCAACAGGACAGTCAAGAGACCCAGTACTTC. This encodes CASSQQDSQETQYF.

V usage is TRBV5-4 and J usage is TRBJ2-5; a possible D gene is TRBD1 (6 bases). The end of the DNA fits TRBJ2-7 better, so the J call may be wrong. CDR1 SGHNT and CDR2 YYREEE come from the germline V gene (reference sequence). This CDR3 contains 15 residues. CDR3 sequence (DNA): TGTGCCAGCAGCTTAGGTAGGACAGCTTCCTACGAGCAGTACTTC. Its protein product is CASSLGRTASYEQYF.

The V gene is TRBV18, the J gene TRBJ2-7; TRBD2 agrees at 9 bases. Germline assignment: CDR1 KGHSH and CDR2 LQKENI. With 0 bases clipped from V and 5 bases from J, the junction kept 5 bases outside the gene matches. The CDR3 spans 15 residues. The CDR3 reads CASSPPSSGKNEQYF. DNA of the CDR3: TGTGCCAGCTCACCACCTTCTAGCGGGAAAAACGAGCAGTACTTC.

The chain recombines TRBV12-5 with TRBJ2-4, with TRBD1 matching over 9 bases. This CDR3 comprises 15 residues. CDR1 and CDR2 (germline): LGHNT, FRNRAP. V lost 4 bases, J lost 8 bases, and 9 bases stayed unmatched. The CDR3 nucleotides read TGTGCTAGTGGTTGCGGGACAGGGAGGGGAGACATTCAGTACTTC. It specifies CASGCGTGRGDIQYF.

V is TRBV5-1 and J is TRBJ2-4, with TRBD2 matching 8 bases. There are 15 residues in the CDR3. Per the germline V gene, CDR1 is SGHRS and CDR2 is YFSETQ. V trimming: 4 bases; J trimming: 6 bases; junction bases outside the gene matches: 9. This CDR3 is CASSASGGGGNIQYF. The CDR3 DNA reads TGCGCCAGCAGCGCTTCGGGAGGGGGAGGAAACATTCAGTACTTC.

V usage is TRBV7-8 and J usage is TRBJ2-5, with TRBD1 matching 9 bases. J lost 1 base, V lost 5 bases, and 14 bases had no gene match. The CDR3 totals 18 residues. The V gene's germline CDR1 is SGHVS and CDR2 FQNEAQ. The CDR3 region has the DNA TGTGCCAGCAGCCCCAAAGTTAGTGGGACAGGGCTCCAAGAGACCCAGTACTTC. Encoded protein: CASSPKVSGTGLQETQYF.

The rearrangement uses TRBV29-1 and TRBJ1-4; no definite D call. The CDR3 has 13 residues. Germline CDR1 and CDR2: SQVTM and ANQGSEA. V lost 6 bases and J lost 3, with 11 bases in between. CDR3 sequence (DNA): TGCAGCGTCGGCCCCTCGGCTAATGAAAAACTGTTTTTT. This gives the protein CSVGPSANEKLFF.

The rearrangement joins TRBV7-6 to TRBJ2-7; the match to TRBD2 covers 7 bases. This CDR3 comprises 15 residues. V was clipped by 1 base and J by 2 bases; unmatched bases: 5. Germline V CDR1 and CDR2: SGHVS, FNYEAQ. In DNA, the CDR3 is TGTGCCAGCAGCTTAGGATTCGCGGGAGCCTACGAGCAGTACTTC. Translation: CASSLGFAGAYEQYF. Together with reference TRBV7-6 and TRBJ2-7, the CDR3 gives the full variable domain: GAGVSQSPRYKVTKRGQDVALRCDPISGHVSLYWYRQALGQGPEFLTYFNYEAQQDKSGLPNDRFSAERPEGSISTLTIQRTEQRDSAMYRCASSLGFAGAYEQYFGPGTRLTVT.

The V call is TRBV11-3, the J call TRBJ2-2; a weak D match, TRBD1 (6 bases). Between the trimmed V and J ends, which lost 4 bases and 0 bases, there was a span of 18 bases. Germline CDR1 and CDR2: SGHNT and YENEEA. This CDR3 is 18 amino acids long. The CDR3 DNA reads TGTGCCAGCAGCTCCTCTACGACAGGACTCGCGAACACCGGGGAGCTGTTTTTT. Amino acid sequence: CASSSSTTGLANTGELFF.

The chain carries TRBV14 and TRBJ1-4, with 11 positions matching TRBD1. Germline V CDR1 and CDR2: SGHDN, FVKESK. This CDR3 is 18 amino acids long. The J segment lost 8 bases and the V segment lost 4 bases, leaving 15 bases of the junction unmatched. As DNA, the CDR3 is TGTGCCAGCAGCCGTCACCGGGACAGGGGGACCCAAAAGGAAAAACTGTTTTTT. This codes for CASSRHRDRGTQKEKLFF. Variable domain in full (rest from reference TRBV14 and TRBJ1-4): EAGVTQFPSHSVIEKGQTVTLRCDPISGHDNLYWYRRVMGKEIKFLLHFVKESKQDESGMPNNRFLAERTGGTYSTLKVQPAELEDSGVYFCASSRHRDRGTQKEKLFFGSGTQLSVL.

J is TRBJ1-4 and V is TRBV15; no reliable D call. The CDR3 has 14 residues. The V end lost 5 bases, the J end lost 8 bases, and 15 bases lay between the germline ends. In germline, CDR1 is LNHNV, CDR2 YYDKDF (reference sequence). In nucleotides, the CDR3 is TGTGCCACCAGCCCCGGGGTAAAAGGAGAAAAACTGTTTTTT. Amino acid sequence: CATSPGVKGEKLFF.

The rearrangement links TRBV7-6 to TRBJ1-4; no definite D call. The V end was cut by 4 bases, the J end by 0 bases, with 9 bases between. The CDR3 spans 15 residues. Germline V CDR1 and CDR2: SGHVS, FNYEAQ. The CDR3 protein is CASSSTVSTNEKLFF. The CDR3 region has the DNA TGTGCCAGCAGCTCCACAGTTTCAACTAATGAAAAACTGTTTTTT.

This sequence joins TRBV7-3 and TRBJ1-1; TRBD1 matches 7 bases. The CDR3 covers 15 residues. Per the germline V gene, CDR1 is SGHTA and CDR2 is FQGTGA. Trimming took 5 bases from V and 4 from J; bases not matched to a gene: 10. The CDR3 region has the DNA TGTGCCAGCAGCCCCGACGGGACAGCCCCCACTGAAGCTTTCTTT. It encodes CASSPDGTAPTEAFF.

This clone is a singleton in its sample. J is TRBJ1-2 and V is TRBV11-3; TRBD1 matches at 7 bases. The V gene's germline CDR1 is SGHNT and CDR2 YENEEA. This CDR3 region has 14 residues. Losses at the gene ends were 5 bases for V and 6 bases for J; bases not matched to a gene: 9. The CDR3 region has the DNA TGTGCCAGCAGCCCCTCGGACAGGCCTGATGGCTACACCTTC. Translated: CASSPSDRPDGYTF.

This clone was recorded only once. The V gene is TRBV7-9, the J gene TRBJ1-4; tentative D call: TRBD1 (5 bases). The CDR3 has 16 amino acids. The ends were cut back, 5 bases at V and 6 bases at J, with 19 bases in the middle. CDR1 is SEHNR, CDR2 FQNEAQ, per germline (reference sequence). The CDR3 DNA sequence: TGTGCCAGCAGCCCCAGCCTCGGGGGGTTCGATGAAAAACTGTTTTTT. Amino acids: CASSPSLGGFDEKLFF. The full variable domain, with the rest looked up from reference TRBV7-9 and TRBJ1-4, is DTGVSQNPRHKITKRGQNVTFRCDPISEHNRLYWYRQTLGQGPEFLTYFQNEAQLEKSRLLSDRFSAERPKGSFSTLEIQRTEQGDSAMYLCASSPSLGGFDEKLFFGSGTQLSVL.

This clone was recorded once. V and J are TRBV30 and TRBJ2-1; TRBD2 matches 12 bases. The CDR3 has 17 amino acids. Germline CDR1 and CDR2: GTSNPN and SVGIG (reference sequence). With V trimmed by 3 bases and J by 4 bases, 10 bases remained unmatched. The CDR3 sequence: CAWRPYLLAGGYNEQFF. CDR3 bases: TGTGCCTGGAGGCCGTACTTGCTAGCGGGGGGGTACAATGAGCAGTTCTTC.

The chain carries TRBV6-1 and TRBJ1-5; tentatively, D is TRBD1 (5 bases). This CDR3 is 15 amino acids long. CDR1 is MNHNS and CDR2 is SASEGT in the germline V gene. Trimming removed 7 bases from V and 5 bases from J, with 18 bases in between. The CDR3 nucleotides are TGTGCCAGCAACCGAGGTGGGGCTTTTGATCAGCCCCAGCATTTT. Its translation is CASNRGGAFDQPQHF.

The chain combines TRBV5-4 with TRBJ2-2; 7 positions match TRBD1. Unmatched junction bases numbered 9, after V lost 6 bases and J lost 7 bases. This CDR3 is 14 amino acids long. In germline, CDR1 is SGHNT, CDR2 YYREEE (reference sequence). The CDR3 here is CASTTGAENGELFF. The CDR3 bases are TGTGCCAGCACCACAGGGGCGGAGAACGGGGAGCTGTTTTTT.

The V gene is TRBV27, the J gene TRBJ1-5; TRBD1 matches at 8 bases. The CDR3 runs to 18 residues. Germline CDR1 is MNHEY and CDR2 is SMNVEV (reference sequence). V shed 5 bases, J shed 6 bases, and the junction held 18 bases outside the gene matches. The CDR3 DNA reads as TGTGCCAGCAGTCCCGGATTGGACAGGGTTATGGTCGGTCAGCCCCAGCATTTT. It specifies CASSPGLDRVMVGQPQHF.

V is TRBV7-9 and J is TRBJ2-3, with a tentative D call TRBD1 (5 bases). V lost 1 base and J lost 4, with 18 bases in between. Looked up from germline, CDR1 is SEHNR and CDR2 is FQNEAQ (reference sequence). The CDR3 is made up of 17 amino acids. The CDR3, as DNA: TGTGCCAGCAGCTTAGTTGTGACAGCTTTATTATCAGATACGCAGTATTTT. Translated, it gives CASSLVVTALLSDTQYF.

This chain uses TRBV6-1 with TRBJ2-3, with TRBD1 as a possible D gene (6 bases). The CDR3 totals 14 residues. The V gene's germline CDR1 is MNHNS and CDR2 SASEGT. The V gene lost 0 bases and the J gene lost 4 bases, with 8 bases spanning the gap. The CDR3: CASSEARGADTQYF. The CDR3 nucleotides are TGTGCCAGCAGTGAAGCCAGGGGCGCAGATACGCAGTATTTT.

This rearrangement joins TRBV30 to TRBJ1-1, with unresolved D. The V gene's germline CDR1 is GTSNPN and CDR2 SVGIG (reference sequence). V lost 5 bases and J lost 2, with 12 bases in between. CDR3 length equals 13 residues. The chain's CDR3 is CAWEGSVNTEAFF. The CDR3 nucleotides read TGTGCCTGGGAAGGATCGGTTAACACTGAAGCTTTCTTT.

The gene calls are TRBV7-6 and TRBJ2-1, with 8 bases aligning to TRBD1. In germline, CDR1 is SGHVS, CDR2 FNYEAQ. J gave up 0 bases and V 4 bases, and 5 bases lay outside the gene matches. This CDR3 contains 16 residues. This chain's CDR3 is CASSSRTGTSYNEQFF. The DNA of the CDR3 is TGTGCCAGCAGCTCCCGGACAGGGACCTCCTACAATGAGCAGTTCTTC.

The chain links TRBV7-9 to TRBJ1-4; 9 nucleotides match TRBD1. The V gene end was trimmed by 3 bases and the J gene end by 6 bases; junction bases not matched to a gene: 2. There are 14 residues in the CDR3. Germline CDR1 and CDR2: SEHNR and FQNEAQ (reference sequence). The DNA of the CDR3 is TGTGCCAGCAGCTTCGGGACAGGGTATGAAAAACTGTTTTTT. It encodes CASSFGTGYEKLFF.